These 31 T cell receptor beta chains were all obtained from the same sample, sequenced in a study of T cell repertoires in cytomegalovirus infection. TCRdb re-derived calls from the reads in MiXCR, one entry per CDR3 protein. The sample shows around 450,000 distinct CDR3 sequences, approximately 31% of them seen only once. The sample consisted of PBMCs. The receptors were gathered from a human donor in good health (CMV status not recorded). Some clones in this sample may be carry-over from other donors' samples.

In its sample, this clonotype was seen many times. The genes are TRBV7-6 and TRBJ2-7; D uncertain. Trimming shortened V by 1 base and J by 0 bases, and 10 bases separated the two germline ends. The CDR3 loop spans 15 amino acids. Per the germline V gene, CDR1 is SGHVS and CDR2 is FNYEAQ. The CDR3: CASSLGAASSYEQYF. The DNA for the CDR3 is TGTGCCAGCAGCTTAGGGGCAGCAAGCTCCTACGAGCAGTACTTC.

The sample holds a few counts of this clonotype. The V call is TRBV7-9, the J call TRBJ1-2, with a weak D call TRBD1 (6 bases). The germline gives CDR1 SEHNR, CDR2 FQNEAQ (reference sequence). The CDR3 has 15 amino acids. The ends were cut back, 4 bases at V and 2 bases at J, with 14 bases in the middle. CDR3 region: CASSSREDRNYGYTF. CDR3 sequence (DNA): TGTGCCAGCAGCTCAAGAGAAGACAGGAACTATGGCTACACCTTC.

Remarks on this clonotype: With a much larger clone just one base away, this may be a read error. This sequence joins TRBV6-6 and TRBJ2-7; no firm D call. CDR3 length equals 12 residues. The germline CDR1 and CDR2 sequences are MNHNY and SVGAGI (reference sequence). CDR3 residues: CARSDTGYEQYF. DNA of the CDR3: TGTGCCCGCAGTGACACGGGCTACGAGCAGTACTTC.

This clonotype has at least ten counts. The rearrangement uses TRBV7-8 and TRBJ1-5; D is possibly TRBD1 (6 bases). Germline V gene lookup returns CDR1 SGHVS and CDR2 FQNEAQ. The CDR3 has 15 residues. V dropped 2 bases and J dropped 7 bases, with 15 bases sitting between them. The CDR3 spells CASSLREGGLQPQHF. As DNA, the CDR3 is TGTGCCAGCAGCTTACGGGAGGGGGGGCTCCAGCCCCAGCATTTT.

The rearrangement links TRBV4-3 to TRBJ2-3; D remains ambiguous. V gave up 1 base and J gave up 2 bases, with 10 bases separating them. The CDR3 is 15 amino acids. The germline CDR1 and CDR2 sequences are LGHNA and YSLEER. DNA for the CDR3: TGCGCCAGCAGCCAAGGTTGGGCCTACACAGATACGCAGTATTTT. Translation: CASSQGWAYTDTQYF.

This clonotype has more than one count but fewer than ten. V gene TRBV7-6 combines with J gene TRBJ1-6; D gene ambiguous. Per germline, CDR1 SGHVS and CDR2 FNYEAQ. The CDR3 loop spans 15 amino acids. V lost 1 base and J 10 bases, leaving 14 bases between the germline ends. CDR3 nucleotide sequence: TGTGCCAGCAGCTTAGGGGAAGGGCTGGGCTCACCCCTCCACTTT. This sequence encodes CASSLGEGLGSPLHF.

This clonotype was recorded once. The chain employs TRBV4-2 and TRBJ2-1, with 9 bases aligning to TRBD2. V shed 4 bases, J shed 4 bases, and the junction held 8 bases outside the gene matches. Germline CDR1 and CDR2: LGHNA and YNFKEQ. The length of the CDR3 is 16 residues. The CDR3 DNA reads TGTGCCAGCAGCCCGATCAGCGGGGGGCTATACAATGAGCAGTTCTTC. Translating it yields CASSPISGGLYNEQFF.

In this sample, this clonotype turned up a few times. The V and J genes are TRBV14 and TRBJ2-7; D is perhaps TRBD2 (6 bases). Trimming took off 8 bases at V and 6 bases at J, with 35 bases between the two ends. CDR1 is SGHDN, CDR2 FVKESK, per germline. The CDR3 consists of 19 residues. The CDR3 region is CASSLHLSGSGDPTGEQYF. As DNA, the CDR3 is TGTGCCAGCTCCCTACACTTGTCGGGGTCGGGGGACCCTACGGGCGAGCAGTACTTC. Complete variable domain (other parts from reference TRBV14 and TRBJ2-7): EAGVTQFPSHSVIEKGQTVTLRCDPISGHDNLYWYRRVMGKEIKFLLHFVKESKQDESGMPNNRFLAERTGGTYSTLKVQPAELEDSGVYFCASSLHLSGSGDPTGEQYFGPGTRLTVT.

The V and J genes are TRBV4-3 and TRBJ1-1, with D uncertain. The V gene lost 4 bases and the J gene lost 2 bases, with 17 bases spanning the gap. CDR3 size: 16 residues. Per germline, CDR1 LGHNA and CDR2 YSLEER. The CDR3 DNA reads as TGCGCCAGCAGCCTTTTCCCGACACAGCTCAACACTGAAGCTTTCTTT. Protein product: CASSLFPTQLNTEAFF.

This chain uses TRBV7-9 with TRBJ2-5; D might be TRBD1 (5 bases). This CDR3 is 15 amino acids long. Trimming pared 5 bases from V and 0 bases from J, leaving 13 bases between. Germline CDR1 is SEHNR and CDR2 is FQNEAQ (reference sequence). The CDR3 sequence is CASSPPTANQETQYF. The CDR3 bases are TGTGCCAGCAGCCCCCCGACAGCGAACCAAGAGACCCAGTACTTC.

As to this clonotype: The junction departs from the called germline gene at one end, perhaps through a read error. The chain combines TRBV7-2 with TRBJ2-7; TRBD2 aligns across 7 bases. Germline loops: CDR1 SGHTA, CDR2 FQGNSA. The CDR3 covers 14 residues. CDR3 sequence: CAISLVAGDYVQYF. CDR3 nucleotide sequence: TGTGCCATCAGCTTAGTCGCGGGGGACTACGTGCAGTACTTC.

The chain links TRBV28 to TRBJ2-3; TRBD2 agrees at 8 bases. Germline CDR1 and CDR2: MDHEN and SYDVKM. Losses at the gene ends were 6 bases for V and 3 bases for J; bases not matched to a gene: 5. This CDR3 comprises 14 residues. CDR3 loop: CASSDGGETDTQYF. As DNA, the CDR3 is TGTGCCAGCAGCGACGGGGGGGAAACAGATACGCAGTATTTT.

This clonotype was observed a handful of times. The chain has TRBV7-8 and TRBJ2-5, with 13 bases matching TRBD2. This CDR3 is 19 amino acids long. With V trimmed by 2 bases and J by 4 bases, 13 bases remained unmatched. Germline values: CDR1 SGHVS, CDR2 FQNEAQ. The CDR3 region has the DNA TGTGCCAGCAGCTTACTAGGACTAGCGGGGGCCCGCAGTGTAGAGACCCAGTACTTC. It specifies CASSLLGLAGARSVETQYF.

The rearrangement uses TRBV10-3 and TRBJ1-2; 8 bases are a match to TRBD1. The CDR3 consists of 15 residues. The J segment lost 4 bases and the V segment lost 2 bases, leaving 6 bases of the junction unmatched. CDR1 and CDR2 (germline): ENHRY, SYGVKD. The CDR3 reads CAISETGGSGYGYTF. The CDR3 DNA follows: TGTGCCATCAGTGAGACAGGGGGTAGTGGCTATGGCTACACCTTC.

In this sample, this clonotype turned up once. The germline gene is not matched at one end of the junction; a read error may be the cause. The gene calls are TRBV6-5 and TRBJ1-1; D gene uncertain. Germline V gene data show CDR1 as MNHEY and CDR2 as SVGAGI. The CDR3 runs 15 residues. CDR3 bases: TGTGACAGCAGGTCAGACAACCCAGGTAGGACTGAAGCTTTCTTT. This gives the protein CDSRSDNPGRTEAFF.

The J gene is TRBJ1-2, the V gene TRBV6-1; 9 bases are shared with TRBD1. V gave up 7 bases and J gave up 4 bases; unmatched junction bases: 7. Germline V CDR1 and CDR2: MNHNS, SASEGT. The CDR3 extends over 14 amino acids. In nucleotides, the CDR3 is TGTGCCAGCATCCCGGGACAGGGAGGCTATGGCTACACCTTC. Its protein product is CASIPGQGGYGYTF.

The CDR3 nucleotides read TGTGCTACCCGGGGGGGCTCCTACAATGAGCAGTTCTTC. It specifies CATRGGSYNEQFF. The rearrangement joins TRBV24-1 to TRBJ2-1; 8 bases align to TRBD2. The CDR3 has 13 residues. The germline CDR1 and CDR2 sequences are KGHDR and SFDVKD.

J is TRBJ2-5 and V is TRBV7-2, with D possibly TRBD2 on 6 matching bases. Germline loops: CDR1 SGHTA, CDR2 FQGNSA. The CDR3 loop spans 11 amino acids. V lost 8 bases and J lost 5, with 9 bases in between. The CDR3 region is CASQRVETQYF. The CDR3 DNA is TGTGCCAGCCAGCGGGTTGAGACCCAGTACTTC. Full variable domain (outside the CDR3, taken from reference TRBV7-2 and TRBJ2-5): GAGVSQSPSNKVTEKGKDVELRCDPISGHTALYWYRQSLGQGLEFLIYFQGNSAPDKSGLPSDRFSAERTGGSVSTLTIQRTQQEDSAVYLCASQRVETQYFGPGTRLLVL.

This clonotype came up many times. The chain joins TRBV7-8 to TRBJ1-2, with TRBD1 identical over 9 bases. There are 16 residues in the CDR3. With 4 bases clipped from V and 4 bases from J, the junction kept 10 bases outside the gene matches. The germline V gene has CDR1 SGHVS and CDR2 FQNEAQ. CDR3: CASSYPLGQGSYGYTF. The DNA of the CDR3 is TGTGCCAGCAGCTACCCCCTAGGACAGGGGAGCTATGGCTACACCTTC.

This chain uses TRBV4-2 with TRBJ2-1, with TRBD1 matching over 8 bases. The CDR3 runs 15 residues. The V gene's germline CDR1 is LGHNA and CDR2 YNFKEQ. V shed 3 bases, J shed 5 bases, and the junction held 6 bases outside the gene matches. The CDR3 region has the DNA TGTGCCAGCAGCCAGGAAAAGGACAGGGACAATGAGCAGTTCTTC. Amino acids: CASSQEKDRDNEQFF.

The chain carries TRBV20-1 and TRBJ2-7; perhaps TRBD1 as D (5 bases). The germline V gene encodes CDR1 DFQATT and CDR2 SNEGSKA (reference sequence). The V end lost 3 bases, the J end lost 2 bases, and 14 bases lay between the germline ends. The CDR3 totals 14 residues. This CDR3 reads CSASAQEGAYEQYF. The CDR3 DNA reads TGCAGTGCTAGCGCTCAAGAAGGGGCCTACGAGCAGTACTTC.

The rearrangement joins TRBV6-6 to TRBJ1-2; TRBD1 is a possible D gene (5 bases). The CDR3 runs 15 residues. Germline V lookup: CDR1 MNHNY, CDR2 SVGAGI (reference sequence). V shed 5 bases and J shed 10 bases, with 23 bases lying between them. In DNA form, the CDR3 reads TGTGCCAGCAGTGACCGGGACGGAGTTTATGAAGACTACACCTTC. It yields the protein CASSDRDGVYEDYTF.

With respect to this clonotype: An end of the junction does not agree with germline; a read error may underlie this. This chain uses TRBV7-9 with TRBJ2-2; D is perhaps TRBD1 or TRBD2 (5 bases each). CDR1 is SEHNR and CDR2 is FQNEAQ in the germline V gene (reference sequence). The CDR3 is 16 amino acids. The CDR3 here is CSSLFPGPMNTGDLFF. The CDR3 bases are TGTTCCAGTTTGTTCCCGGGGCCTATGAACACCGGGGATCTGTTTTTT.

V is TRBV4-2 and J is TRBJ2-4; maybe TRBD2 (7 bases). The CDR3 totals 17 residues. V lost 2 bases and J 5 bases, leaving 19 bases between the germline ends. CDR1 and CDR2 (germline): LGHNA, YNFKEQ. In DNA form, the CDR3 reads TGTGCCAGCAGCCAAAACCTGGGGGGGGGACAAGAAAACATTCAGTACTTC. It codes for CASSQNLGGGQENIQYF.

This clonotype has a count of ten or more. This chain joins TRBV11-2 and TRBJ2-5; no reliable D call. CDR3 size: 17 residues. Germline values: CDR1 SGHAT, CDR2 FQNNGV. Between the trimmed V and J ends, which lost 0 bases and 5 bases, there was a span of 19 bases. The CDR3 DNA is TGTGCCAGCAGCTTAGATAAGACGCCAGGCAAAGGGGAGACCCAGTACTTC. It encodes CASSLDKTPGKGETQYF.

The sample holds many counts of this clonotype. The CDR3 loop reads CASSPGEWTGGDTGELFF. Written as DNA, the CDR3 is TGTGCCAGCAGCCCTGGGGAGTGGACAGGGGGTGACACCGGGGAGCTGTTTTTT. The chain employs TRBV11-2 and TRBJ2-2; 10 positions agree with TRBD1. In germline, CDR1 is SGHAT, CDR2 FQNNGV. This CDR3 comprises 18 residues. Trimming cost V 5 bases and J 3 bases; bases outside gene matches: 12.

CDR3 coding DNA: TGTGCCAGCGAGACAGGGTACGAGCAGTACTTC. Translation: CASETGYEQYF. V gene TRBV25-1 combines with J gene TRBJ2-7; TRBD1 matches at 7 bases. The CDR3 runs to 11 residues. The junction had 2 bases not matched to a gene; V was cut back by 8 bases and J by 4 bases. Germline loops: CDR1 MGHDK, CDR2 SYGVNS.

CDR3 sequence (DNA): TGTGCCAGCAGTAGTTTCAATAGCAATCAGCCCCAGCATTTT. Translated: CASSSFNSNQPQHF. This rearrangement joins TRBV6-1 to TRBJ1-5; D is ambiguous. The V gene lost 5 bases and the J gene lost 0 bases, with 8 bases spanning the gap. The CDR3 spans 14 residues. Germline CDR1 reads MNHNS; CDR2 reads SASEGT.

For this clonotype: A much more abundant neighbour one base away suggests this may be a read error. The conserved phenylalanine or tryptophan is not found at the CDR3 terminus, so this likely reflects a read error. The chain uses TRBV7-2 and TRBJ2-3; maybe TRBD1 (6 bases). CDR1 is SGHTA and CDR2 is FQGNSA in the germline V gene. V was pared by 4 bases and J by 3 bases, with 14 bases between. CDR3 length: 15 residues. The CDR3 coding sequence is TGTGCCAGCAGCTACAGGGATTTTGTAACAGATACGCAGTATTTA. It specifies CASSYRDFVTDTQYL.

This clonotype was observed many times. This chain links TRBV7-8 with TRBJ1-2; D unclear. V lost 0 bases to trimming and J lost 0 bases, with 14 bases between them. The CDR3 spans 17 residues. Per the germline V gene, CDR1 is SGHVS and CDR2 is FQNEAQ. DNA of the CDR3: TGTGCCAGCAGCTTAGCTCGGCCAGTGAAAGCTAACTATGGCTACACCTTC. Translation: CASSLARPVKANYGYTF.

This clonotype has ten or more counts. The V gene is TRBV7-6, the J gene TRBJ1-4, with TRBD1 matching 7 bases. The CDR3 length is 15 residues. V gave up 5 bases and J gave up 7 bases; unmatched junction bases: 10. Germline CDR1 SGHVS, CDR2 FNYEAQ. The chain's CDR3 is CASSKRQGIGEKLFF. The CDR3 bases are TGTGCCAGCAGCAAACGACAGGGTATCGGTGAAAAACTGTTTTTT.